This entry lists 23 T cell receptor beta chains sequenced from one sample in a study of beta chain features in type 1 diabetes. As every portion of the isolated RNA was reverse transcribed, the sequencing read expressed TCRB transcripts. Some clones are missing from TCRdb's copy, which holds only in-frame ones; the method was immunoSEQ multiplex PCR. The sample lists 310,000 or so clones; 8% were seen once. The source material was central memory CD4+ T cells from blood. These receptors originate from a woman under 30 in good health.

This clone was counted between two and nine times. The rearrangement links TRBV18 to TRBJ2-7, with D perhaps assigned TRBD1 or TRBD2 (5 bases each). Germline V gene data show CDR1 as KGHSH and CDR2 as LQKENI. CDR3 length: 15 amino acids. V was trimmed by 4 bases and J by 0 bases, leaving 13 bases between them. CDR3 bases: TGTGCCAGCTCACGTCGGGACGTCACCTCCTACGAGCAGTACTTC. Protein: CASSRRDVTSYEQYF.

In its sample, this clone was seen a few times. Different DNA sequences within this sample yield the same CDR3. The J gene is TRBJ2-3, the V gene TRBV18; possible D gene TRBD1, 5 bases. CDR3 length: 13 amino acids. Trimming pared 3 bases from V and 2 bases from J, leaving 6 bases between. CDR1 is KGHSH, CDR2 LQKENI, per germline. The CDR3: CASSPRDTDTQYF. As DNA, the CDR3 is TGTGCCAGCTCACCCAGGGACACAGATACGCAGTATTTT. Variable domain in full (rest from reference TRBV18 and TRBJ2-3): NAGVMQNPRHLVRRRGQEARLRCSPMKGHSHVYWYRQLPEEGLKFMVYLQKENIIDESGMPKERFSAEFPKEGPSILRIQQVVRGDSAAYFCASSPRDTDTQYFGPGTRLTVL.

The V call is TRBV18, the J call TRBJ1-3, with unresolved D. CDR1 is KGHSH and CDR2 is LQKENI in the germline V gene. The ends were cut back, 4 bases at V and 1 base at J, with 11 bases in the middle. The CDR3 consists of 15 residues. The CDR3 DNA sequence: TGTGCCAGCTCACAGGGCACGGAGTCTGGAAACACCATATATTTT. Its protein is CASSQGTESGNTIYF. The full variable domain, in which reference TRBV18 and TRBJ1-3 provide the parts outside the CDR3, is NAGVMQNPRHLVRRRGQEARLRCSPMKGHSHVYWYRQLPEEGLKFMVYLQKENIIDESGMPKERFSAEFPKEGPSILRIQQVVRGDSAAYFCASSQGTESGNTIYFGEGSWLTVV.

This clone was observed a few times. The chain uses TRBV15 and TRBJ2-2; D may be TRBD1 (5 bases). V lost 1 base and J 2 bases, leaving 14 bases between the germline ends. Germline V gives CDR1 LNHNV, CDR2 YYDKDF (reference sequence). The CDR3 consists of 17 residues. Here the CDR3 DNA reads TGTGCCACCAGCAGAGTACGGACACTACATAACACCGGGGAGCTGTTTTTT. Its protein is CATSRVRTLHNTGELFF.

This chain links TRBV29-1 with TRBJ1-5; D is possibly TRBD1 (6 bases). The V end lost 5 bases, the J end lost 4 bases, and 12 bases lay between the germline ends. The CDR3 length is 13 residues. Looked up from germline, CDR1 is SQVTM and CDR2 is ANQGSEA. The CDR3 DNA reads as TGCAGCGTTAGCATCACAGGGAATCAGCCCCAGCATTTT. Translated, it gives CSVSITGNQPQHF.

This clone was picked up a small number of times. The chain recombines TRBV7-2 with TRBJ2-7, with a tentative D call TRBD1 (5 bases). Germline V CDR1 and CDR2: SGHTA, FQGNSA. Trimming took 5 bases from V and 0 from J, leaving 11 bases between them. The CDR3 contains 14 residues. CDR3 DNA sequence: TGTGCCAGCAGCCAAATGACAGTCTCCTACGAGCAGTACTTC. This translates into CASSQMTVSYEQYF.

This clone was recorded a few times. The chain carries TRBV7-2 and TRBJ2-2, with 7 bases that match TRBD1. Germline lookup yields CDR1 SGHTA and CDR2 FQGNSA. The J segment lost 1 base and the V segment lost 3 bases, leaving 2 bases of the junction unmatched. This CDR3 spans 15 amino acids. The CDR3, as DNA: TGTGCCAGCAGCTTTTGGGACAGGAACACCGGGGAGCTGTTTTTT. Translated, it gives CASSFWDRNTGELFF.

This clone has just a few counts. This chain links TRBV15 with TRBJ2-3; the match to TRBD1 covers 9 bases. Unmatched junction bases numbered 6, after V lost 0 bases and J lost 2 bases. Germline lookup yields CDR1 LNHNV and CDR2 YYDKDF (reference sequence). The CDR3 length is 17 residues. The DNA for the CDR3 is TGTGCCACCAGCAGAGATCCCGGGACAGGGTCCACAGATACGCAGTATTTT. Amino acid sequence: CATSRDPGTGSTDTQYF.

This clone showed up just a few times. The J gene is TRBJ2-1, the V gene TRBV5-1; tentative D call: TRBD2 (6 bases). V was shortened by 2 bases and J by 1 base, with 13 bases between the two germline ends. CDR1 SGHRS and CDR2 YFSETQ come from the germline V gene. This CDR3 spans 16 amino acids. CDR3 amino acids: CASSFAGKGSYNEQFF. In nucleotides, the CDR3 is TGCGCCAGCAGCTTTGCGGGAAAGGGGTCCTACAATGAGCAGTTCTTC.

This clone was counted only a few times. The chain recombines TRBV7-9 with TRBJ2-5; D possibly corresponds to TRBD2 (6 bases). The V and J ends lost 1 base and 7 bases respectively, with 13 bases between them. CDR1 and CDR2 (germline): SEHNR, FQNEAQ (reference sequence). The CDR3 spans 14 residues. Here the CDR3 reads CASSLDGAGGTQYF. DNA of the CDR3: TGTGCCAGCAGCTTAGACGGGGCCGGGGGGACCCAGTACTTC.

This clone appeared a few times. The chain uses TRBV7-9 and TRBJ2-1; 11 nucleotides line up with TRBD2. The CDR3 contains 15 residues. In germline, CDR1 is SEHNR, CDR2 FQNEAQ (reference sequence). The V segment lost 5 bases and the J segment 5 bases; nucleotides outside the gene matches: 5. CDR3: CASSLIAGGNNEQFF. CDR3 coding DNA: TGTGCCAGCAGCCTAATAGCGGGAGGGAACAATGAGCAGTTCTTC.

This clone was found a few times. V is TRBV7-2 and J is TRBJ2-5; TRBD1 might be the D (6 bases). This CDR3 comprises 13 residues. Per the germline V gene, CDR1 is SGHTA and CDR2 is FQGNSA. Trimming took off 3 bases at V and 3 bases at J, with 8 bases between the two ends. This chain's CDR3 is CASSFNREETQYF. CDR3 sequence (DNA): TGTGCCAGCAGCTTTAACAGGGAAGAGACCCAGTACTTC.

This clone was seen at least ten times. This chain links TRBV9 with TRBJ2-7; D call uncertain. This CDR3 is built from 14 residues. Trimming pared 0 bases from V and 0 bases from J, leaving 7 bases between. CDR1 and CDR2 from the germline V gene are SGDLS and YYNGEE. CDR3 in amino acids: CASSVGVNSYEQYF. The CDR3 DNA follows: TGTGCCAGCAGCGTAGGGGTAAACTCCTACGAGCAGTACTTC.

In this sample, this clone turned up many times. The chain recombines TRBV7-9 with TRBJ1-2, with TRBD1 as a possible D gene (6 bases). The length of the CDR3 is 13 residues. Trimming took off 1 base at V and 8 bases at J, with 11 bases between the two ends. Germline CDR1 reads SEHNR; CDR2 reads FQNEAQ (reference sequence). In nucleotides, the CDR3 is TGTGCCAGCAGCTTAGGAGGGGACAAGGGCTACACCTTC. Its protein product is CASSLGGDKGYTF. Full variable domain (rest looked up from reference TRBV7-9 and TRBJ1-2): DTGVSQNPRHKITKRGQNVTFRCDPISEHNRLYWYRQTLGQGPEFLTYFQNEAQLEKSRLLSDRFSAERPKGSFSTLEIQRTEQGDSAMYLCASSLGGDKGYTFGSGTRLTVV.

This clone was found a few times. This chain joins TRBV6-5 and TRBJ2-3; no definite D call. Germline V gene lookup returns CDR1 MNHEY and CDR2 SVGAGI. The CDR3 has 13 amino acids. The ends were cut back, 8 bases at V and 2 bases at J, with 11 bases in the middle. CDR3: CASRPAHTDTQYF. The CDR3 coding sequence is TGTGCCAGCCGGCCCGCACACACAGATACGCAGTATTTT.

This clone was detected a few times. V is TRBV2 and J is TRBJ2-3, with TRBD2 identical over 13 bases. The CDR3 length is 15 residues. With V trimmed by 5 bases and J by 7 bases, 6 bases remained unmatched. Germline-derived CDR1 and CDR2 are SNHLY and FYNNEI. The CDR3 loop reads CASSPTSGRVNTQYF. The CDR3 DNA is TGTGCCAGCAGTCCAACTAGCGGGAGGGTAAATACGCAGTATTTT.

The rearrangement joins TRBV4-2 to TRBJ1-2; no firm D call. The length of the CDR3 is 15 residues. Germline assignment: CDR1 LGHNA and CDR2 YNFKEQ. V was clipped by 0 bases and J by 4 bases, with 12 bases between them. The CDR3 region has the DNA TGTGCCAGCAGCCAAGATCTGGAGGCGTCCTATGGCTACACCTTC. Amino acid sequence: CASSQDLEASYGYTF.

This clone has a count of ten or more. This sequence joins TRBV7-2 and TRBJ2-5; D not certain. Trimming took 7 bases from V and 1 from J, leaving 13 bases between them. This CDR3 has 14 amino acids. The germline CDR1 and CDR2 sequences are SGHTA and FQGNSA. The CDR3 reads CASTAGYFQETQYF. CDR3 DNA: TGTGCCAGCACCGCCGGGTATTTCCAAGAGACCCAGTACTTC.

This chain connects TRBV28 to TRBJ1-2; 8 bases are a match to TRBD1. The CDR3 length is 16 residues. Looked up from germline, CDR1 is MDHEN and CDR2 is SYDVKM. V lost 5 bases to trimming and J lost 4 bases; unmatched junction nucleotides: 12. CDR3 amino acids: CASSLISPGQGYGYTF. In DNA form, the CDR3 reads TGTGCCAGCAGTCTAATATCCCCCGGACAGGGCTATGGCTACACCTTC.

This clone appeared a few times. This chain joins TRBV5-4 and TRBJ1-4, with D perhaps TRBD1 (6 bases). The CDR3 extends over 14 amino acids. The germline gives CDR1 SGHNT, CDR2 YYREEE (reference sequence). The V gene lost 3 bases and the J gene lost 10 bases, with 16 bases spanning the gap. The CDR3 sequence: CASSSQGRGGKLFF. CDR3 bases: TGTGCCAGCAGCTCCCAGGGGAGGGGAGGAAAACTGTTTTTT.

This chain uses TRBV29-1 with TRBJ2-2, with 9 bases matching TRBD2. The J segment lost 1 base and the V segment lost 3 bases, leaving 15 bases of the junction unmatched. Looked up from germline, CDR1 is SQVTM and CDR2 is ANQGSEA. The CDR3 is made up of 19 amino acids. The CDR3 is CSVDSLEPRLAENTGELFF. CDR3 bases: TGCAGCGTTGATTCGTTGGAGCCGCGACTAGCGGAGAACACCGGGGAGCTGTTTTTT.

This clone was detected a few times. The DNA for the CDR3 is TGTGCCAGCTTCAAGGGGGTCTGGGAGACCCAGTACTTC. Protein sequence: CASFKGVWETQYF. The chain employs TRBV5-6 and TRBJ2-5; weak D call: TRBD1 (6 bases). This CDR3 is built from 13 residues. CDR1 SGHDT and CDR2 YYEEEE come from the germline V gene. Trimming pared 7 bases from V and 5 bases from J, leaving 15 bases between.

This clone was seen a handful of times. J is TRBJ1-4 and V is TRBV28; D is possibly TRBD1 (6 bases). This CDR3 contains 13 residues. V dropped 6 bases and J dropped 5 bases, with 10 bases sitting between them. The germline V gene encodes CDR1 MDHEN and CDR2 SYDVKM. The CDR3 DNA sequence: TGTGCCAGCAGGGACAGCAACAATGAAAAACTGTTTTTT. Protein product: CASRDSNNEKLFF. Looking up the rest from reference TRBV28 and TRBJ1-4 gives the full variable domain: DVKVTQSSRYLVKRTGEKVFLECVQDMDHENMFWYRQDPGLGLRLIYFSYDVKMKEKGDIPEGYSVSREKKERFSLILESASTNQTSMYLCASRDSNNEKLFFGSGTQLSVL.